The clone carrying this TCR beta chain was seen a few times. The data derive from a study of T cells in Graves' hyperthyroidism and ophthalmopathy. Trimming pared 8 bases from V and 3 bases from J, leaving 17 bases between. Germline values: CDR1 SNHLY, CDR2 FYNNEI. This CDR3 has 15 residues. RNA transcripts gave rise to amplified TCR beta CDR3 regions. First-round RT-PCR targeting the TCR CDR3 was performed with the HTBI primer set. One entry per CDR3 protein, called by TCRdb with MiXCR from the multiplex PCR reads. The sample lists some 510,000 distinct CDR3 sequences, less than 25% occurring once. The sequenced material came from blood. The receptor comes from a man between 18 and 35 years old with Graves' hyperthyroidism. The chain is built from TRBV2 and TRBJ1-5; TRBD1 might be the D (6 bases). For the CDR3, the DNA is TGTGCCAGCCAGTGGGACACAGGGCCCAATCAGCCCCAGCATTTT. Translation gives CASQWDTGPNQPQHF.